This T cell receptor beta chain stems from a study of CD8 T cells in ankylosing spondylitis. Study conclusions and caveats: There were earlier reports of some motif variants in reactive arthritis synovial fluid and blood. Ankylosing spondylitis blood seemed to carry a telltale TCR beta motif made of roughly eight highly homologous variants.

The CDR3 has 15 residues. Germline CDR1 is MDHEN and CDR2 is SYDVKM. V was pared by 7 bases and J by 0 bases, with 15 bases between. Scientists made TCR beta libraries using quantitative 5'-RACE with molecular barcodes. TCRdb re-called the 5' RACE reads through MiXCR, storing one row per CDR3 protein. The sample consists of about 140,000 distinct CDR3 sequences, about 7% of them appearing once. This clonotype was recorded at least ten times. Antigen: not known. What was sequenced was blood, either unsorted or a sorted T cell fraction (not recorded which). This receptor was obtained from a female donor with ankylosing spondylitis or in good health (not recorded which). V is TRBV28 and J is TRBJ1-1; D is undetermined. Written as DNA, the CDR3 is TGTGCCAGCAAAGGTCACCAGGCGATGAACACTGAAGCTTTCTTT. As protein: CASKGHQAMNTEAFF. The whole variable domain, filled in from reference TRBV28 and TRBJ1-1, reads DVKVTQSSRYLVKRTGEKVFLECVQDMDHENMFWYRQDPGLGLRLIYFSYDVKMKEKGDIPEGYSVSREKKERFSLILESASTNQTSMYLCASKGHQAMNTEAFFGQGTRLTVV.